In its sample, the clone carrying this T cell receptor beta chain was seen once. Antigen unknown. Sequence at one end of the junction differs from germline and may be a read error. This sample is part of a study of T cells in Graves' hyperthyroidism and ophthalmopathy. Stable hyperthyroidism: no ophthalmopathy progression over 18 months of follow-up. Hyperthyroidism was newly diagnosed in patients aged 18 to 65 (duration under 2 months). Points from the study as a whole: Among thyroid clonotypes expanded above 0.001, most also appeared in blood.

Amplified TCR beta CDR3 regions came from RNA transcripts. In the first-round RT-PCR of the TCR CDR3, the HTBI primer set was used. Via MiXCR, TCRdb re-called the multiplex PCR reads, giving one row per CDR3 protein. Of about 590,000 distinct CDR3 sequences listed, more than 15% are singletons. The CDR3 spans 15 residues. Germline CDR1 reads SNHLY; CDR2 reads FYNNEI. This receptor was identified in a woman between 25 and 40 years old with Graves' hyperthyroidism. The chain links TRBV2 to TRBJ1-3; D remains unclear. Sequencing was done on a sample of blood. CDR3 sequence reads: CAGSARRNSENTIYF. The CDR3 region has the DNA TGTGCCGGCAGTGCCCGAAGGAACTCTGAAAACACCATATATTTT.